The rows below give T cell receptor beta chains drawn from one sample of a study of blood T cells in healthy people across ages. MiXCR, run by TCRdb on the 5' RACE reads, gives a single entry per CDR3 protein. The repertoire holds 1.5 million to 2 million distinct CDR3 sequences, with about two fifths as singletons. Sample: blood. The receptors derive from a human donor in good health. Both conserved end residues are trimmed from each CDR3. The order of the fields is V gene, clone size, CDR3 protein. Expanded clones are given a class, and other clones once, few, many or no size at all.

v_gene: TRBV6-1; abundance: .; CDR3aa: ATGRGENNEQF
v_gene: TRBV5-6; abundance: .; CDR3aa: ASSSRLAGGHTDTQY
v_gene: TRBV24-1; abundance: .; CDR3aa: ATSDHGQGLLQPQH
v_gene: TRBV5-1; abundance: .; CDR3aa: ASSLSTDYNEQF
v_gene: TRBV7-9; abundance: .; CDR3aa: TSSLAKDMETQY
v_gene: TRBV6-2/TRBV6-3; abundance: few; CDR3aa: ASSIPMGEQY
v_gene: TRBV29-1; abundance: .; CDR3aa: SAVTDIPNTEAF
v_gene: TRBV15; abundance: few; CDR3aa: ATRRGESYNEQF
v_gene: TRBV12-3/TRBV12-4; abundance: .; CDR3aa: ASSFRQVLNQPQH
v_gene: TRBV4-3; abundance: .; CDR3aa: ASSHLEGVVSGAF
v_gene: TRBV6-6; abundance: few; CDR3aa: ASRDDDPYNEQF
v_gene: TRBV14; abundance: .; CDR3aa: ASSQVGLLAKNIQY
v_gene: TRBV20-1; abundance: .; CDR3aa: SAPESTDTRY
v_gene: TRBV9; abundance: .; CDR3aa: ASSVERGETQY
v_gene: TRBV9; abundance: few; CDR3aa: ASSGPPWGVYGYT
v_gene: TRBV7-2; abundance: .; CDR3aa: AGSLGQGYGYT
v_gene: TRBV3-1; abundance: .; CDR3aa: ASSQEDRKQY
v_gene: TRBV5-1; abundance: few; CDR3aa: ASSRGQVYNEQF
v_gene: TRBV20-1; abundance: .; CDR3aa: SAALGGPFQNEQF
v_gene: TRBV5-5; abundance: few; CDR3aa: ASSRDSPLNPFTDTQY
v_gene: TRBV29-1; abundance: .; CDR3aa: SVTTGGTGYEQY
v_gene: TRBV20-1; abundance: many; CDR3aa: SARVPLTGDYSPLH
v_gene: TRBV24-1; abundance: .; CDR3aa: ATSGGTGPDTQY
v_gene: TRBV10-3; abundance: .; CDR3aa: AISEGTGGGNQPQH
v_gene: TRBV12-3/TRBV12-4; abundance: .; CDR3aa: ASSFEGMGEKLF
v_gene: TRBV10-3; abundance: few; CDR3aa: AISVGDEQF
v_gene: TRBV20-1; abundance: .; CDR3aa: SAATDNEQF
v_gene: TRBV24-1; abundance: .; CDR3aa: ATSDLTTGDLGGYT
v_gene: TRBV5-1; abundance: few; CDR3aa: ASSLSALVTYEQY
v_gene: TRBV4-3; abundance: once; CDR3aa: ASSQDLGPSYGYT
v_gene: TRBV6-2/TRBV6-3; abundance: many; CDR3aa: ASKHALTQSPDQETQY
v_gene: TRBV6-2/TRBV6-3; abundance: .; CDR3aa: ASSSPGRPRGLF
v_gene: TRBV20-1; abundance: .; CDR3aa: SADGGTDTQY
v_gene: TRBV5-1; abundance: .; CDR3aa: ASSFGAGGLISTDTQY
v_gene: TRBV4-2; abundance: .; CDR3aa: TSSQDGTPNEKLF
v_gene: TRBV4-2; abundance: .; CDR3aa: ASSQSDSYEKLF
v_gene: TRBV7-2; abundance: few; CDR3aa: ASSRDSLEANVLT
v_gene: TRBV29-1; abundance: few; CDR3aa: SVVRGGWGDEQF
v_gene: TRBV12-3/TRBV12-4; abundance: .; CDR3aa: ASSLKAAAYNEQF
v_gene: TRBV29-1; abundance: many; CDR3aa: SVELSKNIQY
v_gene: TRBV7-2; abundance: .; CDR3aa: ASRSTFNQPQH
v_gene: TRBV20-1; abundance: .; CDR3aa: SATKPPSEQF
v_gene: TRBV10-3; abundance: few; CDR3aa: AISGGLTITTNLGEQF
v_gene: TRBV4-3; abundance: .; CDR3aa: ASSQVLASEQY
v_gene: TRBV20-1; abundance: .; CDR3aa: SASPAGTVPRGYT
v_gene: TRBV12-3/TRBV12-4; abundance: few; CDR3aa: ASSREGWGTQY
v_gene: TRBV15; abundance: .; CDR3aa: ATSRPLGGGRKYSNQPQH
v_gene: TRBV5-8; abundance: .; CDR3aa: ASRRDRDTHNEQF
v_gene: TRBV3-1; abundance: few; CDR3aa: ASSQDSGGWTGATREKLF
v_gene: TRBV20-1; abundance: few; CDR3aa: SGREDGEQF
v_gene: TRBV20-1; abundance: .; CDR3aa: SAPKFDRAQSSYEQY
v_gene: TRBV10-3; abundance: .; CDR3aa: AISELTDYTEAF
v_gene: TRBV7-3; abundance: few; CDR3aa: ASSLNPGHEQF
v_gene: TRBV29-1; abundance: .; CDR3aa: SVHRGLTDTQY
v_gene: TRBV5-1; abundance: few; CDR3aa: ASHQGDDTEAF
v_gene: TRBV5-6; abundance: .; CDR3aa: ASRQSTGHQF
v_gene: TRBV12-3/TRBV12-4; abundance: .; CDR3aa: ASSQGHSVFAAEAF
v_gene: TRBV1; abundance: .; CDR3aa: TSSLGQGQGDPQH
v_gene: TRBV14; abundance: .; CDR3aa: AGRPDMAFEAF